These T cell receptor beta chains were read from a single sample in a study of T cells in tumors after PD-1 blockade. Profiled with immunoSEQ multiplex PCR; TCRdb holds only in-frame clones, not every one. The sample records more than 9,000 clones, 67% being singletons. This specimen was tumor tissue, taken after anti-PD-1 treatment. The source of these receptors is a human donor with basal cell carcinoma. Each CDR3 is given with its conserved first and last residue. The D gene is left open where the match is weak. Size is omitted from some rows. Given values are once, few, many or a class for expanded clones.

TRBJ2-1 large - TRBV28 TGTGCCATCCAGACAGCGGTGGGTTACAATGAGCAGTTCTTC CAIQTAVGYNEQFF
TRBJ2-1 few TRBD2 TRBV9 TGTGCCTCGGCAGCGGGAGCTAGGAATGAGCAGTTCTTC CASAAGARNEQFF
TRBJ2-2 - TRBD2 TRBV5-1 TGCGCCAGCAGCCCTTTGGCGGGGGGGCCAGCGATCGGGGAGCTGTTTTTT CASSPLAGGPAIGELFF
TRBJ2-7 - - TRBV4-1 TGCGCCAGCAGCCAAGCAGCAGGGGGGTCTAACTCCTACGAGCAGTACTTC CASSQAAGGSNSYEQYF
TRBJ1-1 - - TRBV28 TGTGCCAGCAGTTCCACTCGACCTAACACTGAAGCTTTCTTT CASSSTRPNTEAFF
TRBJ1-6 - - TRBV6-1 TGTGCCAGCAGTGATCGCAAAAGGACCTATAATTCACCCCTCCACTTT CASSDRKRTYNSPLHF
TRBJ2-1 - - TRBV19 TGTGCCAGTAGTAGGACAGTCCACAATGAGCAGTTCTTC CASSRTVHNEQFF
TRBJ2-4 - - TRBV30 TGTGCCTGGAGTTCCGGGACGAAAAACATTCAGTACTTC CAWSSGTKNIQYF
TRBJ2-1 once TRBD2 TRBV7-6 TGTGCCAGCAGCTCCTTGGGACTAGCGGGGGGCGGGAATGAGCAGTTCTTC CASSSLGLAGGGNEQFF
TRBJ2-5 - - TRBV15 TGTGCCACCAGCAGGGTCTCCGGGAACAAACAAGAGACCCAGTACTTC CATSRVSGNKQETQYF
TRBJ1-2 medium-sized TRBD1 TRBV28 TGTGCCAGCAGTTTATTGGACAGGGGCTATGGCTACACCTTC CASSLLDRGYGYTF
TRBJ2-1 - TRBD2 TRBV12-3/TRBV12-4 TGTGCCAGCAGTGCAACTAGCGTGGGTGAGCAGTTCTTC CASSATSVGEQFF
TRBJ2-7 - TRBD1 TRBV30 TGTGCCTGGAGTGTACTCATTTCTTTTGGACAGGGGAACGAGCAGTACTTC CAWSVLISFGQGNEQYF
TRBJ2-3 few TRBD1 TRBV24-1 TGTGCCACCAGTGATCTTTCGACAGGGGGCTTGAGCACAGATACGCAGTATTTT CATSDLSTGGLSTDTQYF
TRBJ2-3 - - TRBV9 TGTGCCAGCAGCGTAGAAACTAGTTCAGATACGCAGTATTTT CASSVETSSDTQYF
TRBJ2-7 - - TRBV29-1 TGCAGCGCCGGACGGGCAGGAGGGCCCTACGAGCAGTACTTC CSAGRAGGPYEQYF
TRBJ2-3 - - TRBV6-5 TGTGCCAGCAGTTACAGACTAGTCACTTCCACAGATACGCAGTATTTT CASSYRLVTSTDTQYF
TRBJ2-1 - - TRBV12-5 TGTGCTAGTGGTTTTTTCGACAATGAGCAGTTCTTC CASGFFDNEQFF
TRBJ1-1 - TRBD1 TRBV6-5 TGTGCCAGCAAGACTACCTACAGGGGAAGCACTGAAGCTTTCTTT CASKTTYRGSTEAFF
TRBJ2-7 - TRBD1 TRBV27 TGTGCCAGCAGCGGACAGGGGGCAGGAGAGCAGTACTTC CASSGQGAGEQYF
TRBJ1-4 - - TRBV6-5 TGTGCCAGCAAGGACGGGGGATGGAATGAAAAACTGTTTTTT CASKDGGWNEKLFF
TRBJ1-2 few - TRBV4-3 TGCGCCAGCAGCCTCGGGACCGATCTCAACTATGGCTACACCTTC CASSLGTDLNYGYTF
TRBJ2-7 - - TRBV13 TGTGCCAGCAGCGTAGGATGGCAGATATCCTACGAGCAGTACTTC CASSVGWQISYEQYF
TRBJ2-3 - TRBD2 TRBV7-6 TGTGCCAGCAGCTCGGGACTAGGGAGCACAGATACGCAGTATTTT CASSSGLGSTDTQYF
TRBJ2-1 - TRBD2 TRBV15 TGTGCCACCAGCAGAGATCTAGCGGGGGGGTCCTACAATGAGCAGTTCTTC CATSRDLAGGSYNEQFF
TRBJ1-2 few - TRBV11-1 TGTGCCAGCAGGCAACCGGGAGACTATGGCTACACCTTC CASRQPGDYGYTF
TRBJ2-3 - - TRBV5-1 TGCGCCAGCAGCTTGGAGCTAGCCCGGGCAGATACGCAGTATTTT CASSLELARADTQYF
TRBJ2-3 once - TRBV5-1 TGCGCCAGCAGTCTTGGGGGCGGCACAGATACGCAGTATTTT CASSLGGGTDTQYF
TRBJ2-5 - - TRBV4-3 TGCGCCAGCAGCCAAGAAGGTGGGGGCCGGGAGACCCAGTACTTC CASSQEGGGRETQYF
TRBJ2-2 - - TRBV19 TGTGCCAGTAGCACCATAGGGAACACCGGGGAGCTGTTTTTT CASSTIGNTGELFF
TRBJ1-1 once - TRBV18 TGTGCCAGCTCACCCATTGGGGGGGCTGAAGCTTTCTTT CASSPIGGAEAFF
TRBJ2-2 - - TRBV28 TGTGCCAGCAGCCGTCAGGGGGGGGTCGGGGAGCTGTTTTTT CASSRQGGVGELFF
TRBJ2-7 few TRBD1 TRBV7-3 TGTGCCAGCAGCATCTCGGGACAGGCCGGGTACGAGCAGTACTTC CASSISGQAGYEQYF
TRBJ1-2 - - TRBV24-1 TGTGCCACCAGTGATCCCATGAGGGGCGGAAACTATGGCTACACCTTC CATSDPMRGGNYGYTF
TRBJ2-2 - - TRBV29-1 TGCAGCGTTGGTGCTTATAACACCGGGGAGCTGTTTTTT CSVGAYNTGELFF
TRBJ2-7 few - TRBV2 TGTGCCAGCTGCGTCGGGGGTTTCTACGAGCAGTACTTC CASCVGGFYEQYF
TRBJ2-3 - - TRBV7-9 TGTGCCAGCAGCTTCACTGCTAGCACAGATACGCAGTATTTT CASSFTASTDTQYF
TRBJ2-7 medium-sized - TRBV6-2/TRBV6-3 TGTGCCAGCAGTTACGCTTTGGGTCGGAGGACCCACGAGCAGTACTTC CASSYALGRRTHEQYF
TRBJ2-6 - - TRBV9 TGTGCCAGCAGCGTAGGGGGGGCGCAAGGGGCCAACGTCCTGACTTTC CASSVGGAQGANVLTF
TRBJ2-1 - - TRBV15 TGTGCCACCAGCAGTGGGGGGCGCTCCTACAATGAGCAGTTCTTC CATSSGGRSYNEQFF
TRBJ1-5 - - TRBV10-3 TGTGCCACAGGGTTATCACAGGGCCATCCCCAGCATTTT CATGLSQGHPQHF